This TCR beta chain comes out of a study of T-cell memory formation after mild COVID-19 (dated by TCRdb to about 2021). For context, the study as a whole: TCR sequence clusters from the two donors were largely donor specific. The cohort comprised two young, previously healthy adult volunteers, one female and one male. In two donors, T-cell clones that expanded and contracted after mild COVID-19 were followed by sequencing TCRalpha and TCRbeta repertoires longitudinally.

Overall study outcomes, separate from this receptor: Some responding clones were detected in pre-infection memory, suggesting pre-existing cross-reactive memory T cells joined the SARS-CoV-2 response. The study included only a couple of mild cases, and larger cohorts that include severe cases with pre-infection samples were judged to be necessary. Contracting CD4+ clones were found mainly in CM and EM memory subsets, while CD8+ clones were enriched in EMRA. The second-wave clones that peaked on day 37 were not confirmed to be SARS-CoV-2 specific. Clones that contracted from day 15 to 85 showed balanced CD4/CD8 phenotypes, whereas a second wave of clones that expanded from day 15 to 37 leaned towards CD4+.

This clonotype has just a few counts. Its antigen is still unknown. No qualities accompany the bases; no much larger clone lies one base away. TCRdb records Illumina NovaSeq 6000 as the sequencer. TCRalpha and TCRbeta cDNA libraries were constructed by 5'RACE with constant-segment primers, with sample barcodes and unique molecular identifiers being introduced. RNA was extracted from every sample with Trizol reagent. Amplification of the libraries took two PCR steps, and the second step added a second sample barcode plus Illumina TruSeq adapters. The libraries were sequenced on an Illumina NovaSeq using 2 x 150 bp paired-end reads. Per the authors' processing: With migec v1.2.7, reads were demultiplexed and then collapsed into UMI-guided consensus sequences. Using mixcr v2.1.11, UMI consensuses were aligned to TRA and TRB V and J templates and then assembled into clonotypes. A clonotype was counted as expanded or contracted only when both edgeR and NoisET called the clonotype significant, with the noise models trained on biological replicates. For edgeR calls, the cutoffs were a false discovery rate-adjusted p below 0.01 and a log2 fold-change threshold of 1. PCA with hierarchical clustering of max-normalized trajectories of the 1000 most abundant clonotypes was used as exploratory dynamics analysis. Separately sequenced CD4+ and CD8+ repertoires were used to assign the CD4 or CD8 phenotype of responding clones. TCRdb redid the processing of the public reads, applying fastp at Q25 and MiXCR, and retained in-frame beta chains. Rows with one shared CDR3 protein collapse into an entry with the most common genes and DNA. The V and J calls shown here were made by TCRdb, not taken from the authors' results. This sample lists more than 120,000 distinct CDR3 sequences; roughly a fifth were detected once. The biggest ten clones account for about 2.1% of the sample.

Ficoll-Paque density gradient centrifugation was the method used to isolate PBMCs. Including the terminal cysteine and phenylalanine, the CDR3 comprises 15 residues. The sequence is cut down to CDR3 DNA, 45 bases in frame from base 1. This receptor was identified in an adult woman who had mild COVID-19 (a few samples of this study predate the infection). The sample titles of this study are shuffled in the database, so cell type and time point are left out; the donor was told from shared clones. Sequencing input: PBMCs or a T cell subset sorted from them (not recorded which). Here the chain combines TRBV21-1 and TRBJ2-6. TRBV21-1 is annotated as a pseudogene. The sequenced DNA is TGTGCCAGCAGCACGTACAGGTCTGGGGCCAACGTCCTGACTTTC. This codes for CASSTYRSGANVLTF.